The 9 T cell receptor beta chains reported below all come from one sample, sequenced in a study of lymphopenia after photon versus proton radiotherapy. Measured with immunoSEQ multiplex PCR; TCRdb has only the in-frame clones, and not every one. The sample carries 29,000 or so clones, 85% to 90% recorded once. The specimen was peripheral blood, collected from a patient treated with proton-based radiotherapy. Receptors originate from a woman aged 55-69 years with cholangiocarcinoma. Some clones in this sample may be carry-over from other donors' samples.

V usage is TRBV5-4 and J usage is TRBJ1-1; a possible D gene is TRBD1 (6 bases). The CDR3 has 15 amino acids. The ends were cut back, 0 bases at V and 1 base at J, with 10 bases in the middle. CDR1 and CDR2 (germline): SGHNT, YYREEE (reference sequence). Here the CDR3 DNA reads TGTGCCAGCAGCTTGGGGACAGCGAGGAACACTGAAGCTTTCTTT. Translated: CASSLGTARNTEAFF.

The chain combines TRBV7-8 with TRBJ2-5, with D possibly being TRBD1 (6 bases). The J call may be mistaken, given a closer DNA end match to TRBJ2-7. This CDR3 has 15 residues. Germline CDR1 reads SGHVS; CDR2 reads FQNEAQ. CDR3 sequence (DNA): TGTGCCAGCAGCTTAGTGTCAGGGGCAACCTACGAGCAGTACTTC. This gives the protein CASSLVSGATYEQYF.

The CDR3 here is CASTPKGNQPQHF. CDR3 DNA: TGTGCCAGCACACCAAAGGGGAATCAGCCCCAGCATTTT. V usage is TRBV6-5 and J usage is TRBJ1-5, with D tentatively TRBD1 (5 bases). The CDR3 sequence is 13 residues long. V was trimmed by 7 bases and J by 4 bases, leaving 11 bases between them. CDR1 is MNHEY, CDR2 SVGAGI, per germline.

The rearrangement uses TRBV11-2 and TRBJ2-6; the D gene is possibly TRBD1 (5 bases). CDR1 and CDR2 (germline): SGHAT, FQNNGV. CDR3 size: 17 residues. The V gene lost 6 bases and the J gene lost 0 bases, with 15 bases spanning the gap. CDR3 DNA: TGTGCCAGCAGGTCCAGCAGGGCCAACTCTGGGGCCAACGTCCTGACTTTC. It yields the protein CASRSSRANSGANVLTF. The whole variable domain, remainder taken from reference TRBV11-2 and TRBJ2-6, is EAGVAQSPRYKIIEKRQSVAFWCNPISGHATLYWYQQILGQGPKLLIQFQNNGVVDDSQLPKDRFSAERLKGVDSTLKIQPAKLEDSAVYLCASRSSRANSGANVLTFGAGSRLTVL.

V gene TRBV2 combines with J gene TRBJ2-2, with TRBD2 matching 8 bases. The CDR3 covers 14 residues. Germline lookup yields CDR1 SNHLY and CDR2 FYNNEI. V shed 6 bases, J shed 7 bases, and the junction held 7 bases outside the gene matches. As DNA, the CDR3 is TGTGCCAGCAGCCTAGGCGGGGGGAACGGGGAGCTGTTTTTT. As protein: CASSLGGGNGELFF.

This chain joins TRBV11-2 and TRBJ1-4, with D perhaps TRBD1 (5 bases). Germline V CDR1 and CDR2: SGHAT, FQNNGV. The CDR3 extends over 15 amino acids. Deletions cut 6 bases from V and 7 bases from J, with 18 bases between. CDR3 protein: CASRSRRGIGEKLFF. CDR3 nucleotide sequence: TGTGCCAGCAGGAGCCGGAGGGGTATTGGTGAAAAACTGTTTTTT.

This clone was recorded a few times. The rearrangement uses TRBV5-6 and TRBJ2-7; 7 nucleotides line up with TRBD2. The CDR3 is made up of 15 amino acids. V lost 4 bases to trimming and J lost 4 bases; unmatched junction nucleotides: 11. Germline lookup yields CDR1 SGHDT and CDR2 YYEEEE. The DNA for the CDR3 is TGTGCCAGCAGCGGACGGACTAGTCTTAAGTACGAGCAGTACTTC. Translated: CASSGRTSLKYEQYF.

The chain is built from TRBV25-1 and TRBJ2-7; TRBD1 agrees at 10 bases. There are 12 residues in the CDR3. Germline V gives CDR1 MGHDK, CDR2 SYGVNS. With V trimmed by 6 bases and J by 12 bases, 8 bases remained unmatched. CDR3 sequence: CASSGTGASLYF. CDR3 sequence (DNA): TGTGCCAGCAGCGGGACAGGGGCGAGTTTGTACTTC.

The chain has TRBV6-4 and TRBJ2-1; TRBD2 matches 7 bases. V lost 2 bases, J lost 4 bases, and 8 bases stayed unmatched. Germline V gives CDR1 MRHNA, CDR2 SNTAGT. This CDR3 is 16 amino acids long. The CDR3 sequence: CASSDTYRGGYNEQFF. The CDR3, as DNA: TGTGCCAGCAGTGACACCTATCGCGGGGGATACAATGAGCAGTTCTTC.